The TCR beta chain described here comes from a study of spatial heterogeneity in lung cancer. There are many counts of this clonotype. Its cognate antigen is unknown. Study-wide findings and caveats: Mutation counts in tumors were tracked by counts of expanded intratumoral alpha and beta TCRs. Estimated TCR-seq coverage of tumor T cells was only approximately 7% for alpha chains. For beta chains, the corresponding estimate was about 14%.

A single record per CDR3 protein comes from TCRdb applying MiXCR to the 5' RACE reads. Among about 15,000 distinct CDR3 sequences listed, under 8% were seen once. Germline loops: CDR1 WSHSY, CDR2 SAAADI. The J segment lost 4 bases and the V segment lost 6 bases, leaving 11 bases of the junction unmatched. The CDR3 runs to 17 residues. As for time point: sample taken at primary tumor resection. Untreated early-stage non-small cell lung cancer patients, roughly 72 in total, were the donors. TCRs were sequenced from unsorted whole RNA of tumor, nontumor lung or PBMC. The sequencing here drew on lung tumor tissue, taken at surgery. This chain connects TRBV10-2 to TRBJ2-6, with 8 bases aligning to TRBD1. This sequence was found in a male donor with early-stage non-small cell lung cancer. CDR3 sequence reads: CASSRPGQVTGANVLTF. In DNA, the CDR3 is TGCGCCAGCAGCCGACCGGGACAGGTTACAGGGGCCAACGTCCTGACTTTC.